A single sample gave rise to the 2 T cell receptor beta chains below, sequenced in a study of blood T cell repertoires in COVID-19. Produced via immunoSEQ multiplex PCR; TCRdb's table is partial and in-frame only. The sample lists under 250,000 clones; 92% were seen once. Input material: peripheral blood. These receptors all stem from a man in his thirties or forties with acute or convalescent COVID-19.

This clone was counted a single time. The chain uses TRBV4-1 and TRBJ2-5, with TRBD1 matching 7 bases. Trimming took 0 bases from V and 7 from J; bases not matched to a gene: 8. This CDR3 is built from 15 residues. In germline, CDR1 is MGHRA, CDR2 YSYEKL. The DNA for the CDR3 is TGCGCCAGCAGCCAAGAGGTTGTGGACAGGTCGACCCAGTACTTC. It encodes CASSQEVVDRSTQYF.

J is TRBJ2-2 and V is TRBV5-1, with 12 bases aligning to TRBD1. The CDR3 spans 16 residues. From germline, CDR1 is SGHRS and CDR2 YFSETQ. V shed 2 bases and J 7 bases; nucleotides not matched to a gene: 6. CDR3 sequence reads: CASSFGTGGFSGELFF. The DNA for the CDR3 is TGCGCCAGCAGCTTCGGGACAGGGGGCTTTAGCGGGGAGCTGTTTTTT.